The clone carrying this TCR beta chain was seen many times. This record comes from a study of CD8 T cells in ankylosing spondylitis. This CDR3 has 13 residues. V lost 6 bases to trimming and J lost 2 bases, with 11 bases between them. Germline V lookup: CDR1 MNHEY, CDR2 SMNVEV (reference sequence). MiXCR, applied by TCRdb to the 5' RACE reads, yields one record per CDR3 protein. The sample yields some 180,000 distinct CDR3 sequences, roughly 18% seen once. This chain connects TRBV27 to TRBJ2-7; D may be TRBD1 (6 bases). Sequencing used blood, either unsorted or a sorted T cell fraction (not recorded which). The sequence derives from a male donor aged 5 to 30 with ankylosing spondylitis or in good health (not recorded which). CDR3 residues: CASSYREAYEQYF. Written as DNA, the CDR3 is TGTGCCAGCAGCTACAGGGAAGCCTACGAGCAGTACTTC.